This is a list of T cell receptor beta chains from one sample in a study of blood T cell repertoires in COVID-19. Clones were sequenced by immunoSEQ multiplex PCR, and TCRdb holds only the in-frame ones, with some missing. The table includes around 230,000 clones, roughly 91% detected once. Material: PBMCs or T cells enriched from blood (not recorded which). Receptors were obtained from a woman aged 25 to 45 with acute COVID-19. Each CDR3 is given with its conserved first and last residue. A D gene is named only where the DNA matches it firmly. Clone sizes are given selectively: once, few, many, or a class where the clone is expanded.

clone_size d_call j_call v_call cdr3_nt cdr3_aa
. TRBD1 TRBJ2-1 TRBV19 TGTGCCAGTAGACAAGACAGGGACTCCTACAATGAGCAGTTCTTC CASRQDRDSYNEQFF
few . TRBJ1-2 TRBV4-1 TGCGCCAGCAGCCTACTCCGGACAGACTATGGCTACACCTTC CASSLLRTDYGYTF
. . TRBJ1-1 TRBV11-2 TGTGCCAGCAGCGCTACCCTACTGAACACTGAAGCTTTCTTT CASSATLLNTEAFF
. . TRBJ2-7 TRBV29-1 TGCAGCGTTAGAGGCAGGGGTTTCTACGAGCAGTACTTC CSVRGRGFYEQYF
. TRBD1 TRBJ1-1 TRBV7-6 TGTGCCAGCAGCCCGACAGGGGGGGAGAACACTGAAGCTTTCTTT CASSPTGGENTEAFF
once TRBD1 TRBJ2-7 TRBV28 TGTGCCAGCAGCACGGGACAGTACGAGCAGTACTTC CASSTGQYEQYF
. . TRBJ2-7 TRBV19 TGTGCCAGTAGTCGCCGGGATATCCCCTACGAGCAGTACTTC CASSRRDIPYEQYF
. TRBD1 TRBJ1-5 TRBV6-2/TRBV6-3 TGTGCCAGCAGTTACTCTGAGGGACAGGGACCTAATCAGCCCCAGCATTTT CASSYSEGQGPNQPQHF
. . TRBJ1-4 TRBV5-6 TGTGCCAGCAGCTTTCAGGGAATGGGGATTGAAAAACTGTTTTTT CASSFQGMGIEKLFF
. . TRBJ1-2 TRBV23-1 TGCGCCAGCAGTCAATCACCCGACAGATACAGGGGCTACACCTTC CASSQSPDRYRGYTF
. . TRBJ1-2 TRBV29-1 TGCAGCTTAGGGGGGGACCTCCATGGCTACACCTTC CSLGGDLHGYTF
. TRBD2 TRBJ2-5 TRBV11-2 TGTGCCAGCAGCTTCGAGACTAGCGGGGGGTCGGTAGAGACCCAGTACTTC CASSFETSGGSVETQYF
. . TRBJ1-1 TRBV7-9 TGTGCCAGCAGCTTAGCGCGGGGGGCGGCTTTGTTTGAAGCTTTCTTT CASSLARGAALFEAFF
. . TRBJ2-3 TRBV29-1 TGCAGCGTCCGGGACACCGCCACAGATACGCAGTATTTT CSVRDTATDTQYF
. . TRBJ1-5 TRBV6-1 TGTGCCAGCAGTGAATTGGCGGGGAGCAATCAGCCCCAGCATTTT CASSELAGSNQPQHF
once TRBD1 TRBJ1-2 TRBV6-1 TGTGCCAGCAGTGAAGGGCGGGACAGGGGAAACTATGGCTACACCTTC CASSEGRDRGNYGYTF
once TRBD1 TRBJ2-7 TRBV5-6 TGTGCCAGCAGCTTACAGGGGATTTTGGGCGAGCAGTACTTC CASSLQGILGEQYF
. TRBD1 TRBJ1-1 TRBV2 TGTGCCAGTGCGAGACAGGGCGGCACTGAAGCTTTCTTT CASARQGGTEAFF